Listed here is a single T cell receptor (beta chain). The antigen remains unidentified. The data belong to a study of CD8 T cells in ankylosing spondylitis. The study's findings and limits: Within ankylosing spondylitis blood, a TCR beta motif made up of several highly homologous variants appeared to be characteristic.

The germline V gene has CDR1 DFQATT and CDR2 SNEGSKA (reference sequence). This CDR3 spans 14 amino acids. Trimming removed 4 bases from V and 5 bases from J; junction bases left unmatched: 9. With molecular barcodes, quantitative 5'-RACE was used to make the TCR beta libraries. MiXCR, applied by TCRdb to the 5' RACE reads, yields one record per CDR3 protein. The repertoire includes some 840,000 distinct CDR3 sequences, approximately 12% of them detected once, and 0.45% to 0.6% sits in the top ten. The receptor was isolated from a male donor with ankylosing spondylitis. Material for sequencing was blood, either unsorted or a sorted T cell fraction (not recorded which). The J gene is TRBJ1-1, the V gene TRBV20-1, with 8 bases lining up with TRBD1. The CDR3 DNA is TGCAGTGCTACCTATTGGACAGGGAGGACTGAAGCTTTCTTT. It is translated as CSATYWTGRTEAFF.